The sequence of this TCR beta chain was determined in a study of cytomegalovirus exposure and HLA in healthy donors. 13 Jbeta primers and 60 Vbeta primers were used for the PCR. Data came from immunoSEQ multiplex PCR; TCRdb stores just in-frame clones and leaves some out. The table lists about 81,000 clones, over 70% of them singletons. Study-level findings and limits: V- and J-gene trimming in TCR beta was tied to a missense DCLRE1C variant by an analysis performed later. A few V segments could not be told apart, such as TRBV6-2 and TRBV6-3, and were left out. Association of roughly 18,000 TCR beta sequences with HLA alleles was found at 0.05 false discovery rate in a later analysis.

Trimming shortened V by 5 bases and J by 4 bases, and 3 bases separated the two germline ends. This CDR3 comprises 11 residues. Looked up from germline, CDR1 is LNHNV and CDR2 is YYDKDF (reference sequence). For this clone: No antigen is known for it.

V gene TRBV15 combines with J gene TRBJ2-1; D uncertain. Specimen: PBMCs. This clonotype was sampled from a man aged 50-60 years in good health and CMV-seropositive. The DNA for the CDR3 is TGTGCCACCAGCTCATACAATGAGCAGTTCTTC. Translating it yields CATSSYNEQFF. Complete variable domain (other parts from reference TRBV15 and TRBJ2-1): DAMVIQNPRYQVTQFGKPVTLSCSQTLNHNVMYWYQQKSSQAPKLLFHYYDKDFNNEADTPDNFQSRRPNTSFCFLDIRSPGLGDTAMYLCATSSYNEQFFGPGTRLTVL.